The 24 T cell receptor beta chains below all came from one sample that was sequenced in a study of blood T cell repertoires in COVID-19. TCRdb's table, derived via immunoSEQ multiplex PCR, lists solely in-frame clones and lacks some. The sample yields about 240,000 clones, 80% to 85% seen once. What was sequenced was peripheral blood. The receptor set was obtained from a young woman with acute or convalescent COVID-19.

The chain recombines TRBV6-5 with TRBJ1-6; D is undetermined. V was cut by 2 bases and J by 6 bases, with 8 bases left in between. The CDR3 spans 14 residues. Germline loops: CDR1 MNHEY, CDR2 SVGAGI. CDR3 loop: CASSYGRINSPLHF. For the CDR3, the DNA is TGTGCCAGCAGTTACGGCAGGATTAATTCACCCCTCCACTTT.

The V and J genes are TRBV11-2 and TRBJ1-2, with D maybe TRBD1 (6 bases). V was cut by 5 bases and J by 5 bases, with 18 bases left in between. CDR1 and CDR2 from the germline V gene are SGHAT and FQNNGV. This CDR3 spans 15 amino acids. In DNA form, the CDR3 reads TGTGCCAGCAGCGGACGGACAGTTAGAGAATATGGCTACACCTTC. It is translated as CASSGRTVREYGYTF.

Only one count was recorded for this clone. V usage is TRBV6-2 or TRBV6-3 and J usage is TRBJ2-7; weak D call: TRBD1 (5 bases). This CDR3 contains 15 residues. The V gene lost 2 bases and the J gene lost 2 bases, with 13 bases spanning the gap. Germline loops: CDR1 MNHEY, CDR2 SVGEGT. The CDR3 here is CASSYPPKGPYEQYF. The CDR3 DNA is TGTGCCAGCAGTTACCCCCCTAAGGGGCCCTACGAGCAGTACTTC.

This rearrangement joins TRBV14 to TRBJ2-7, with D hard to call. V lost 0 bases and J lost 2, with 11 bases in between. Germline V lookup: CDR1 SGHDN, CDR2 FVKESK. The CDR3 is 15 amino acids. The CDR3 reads CASSQDIGGPYEQYF. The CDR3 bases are TGTGCCAGCAGCCAAGATATAGGCGGCCCCTACGAGCAGTACTTC. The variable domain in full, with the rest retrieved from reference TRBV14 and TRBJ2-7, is EAGVTQFPSHSVIEKGQTVTLRCDPISGHDNLYWYRRVMGKEIKFLLHFVKESKQDESGMPNNRFLAERTGGTYSTLKVQPAELEDSGVYFCASSQDIGGPYEQYFGPGTRLTVT.

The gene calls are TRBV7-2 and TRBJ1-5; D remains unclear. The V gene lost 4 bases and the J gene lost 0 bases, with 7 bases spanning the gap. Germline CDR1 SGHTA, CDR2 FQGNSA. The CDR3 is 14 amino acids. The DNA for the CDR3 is TGTGCCAGCAGCTATACAACTAGCAATCAGCCCCAGCATTTT. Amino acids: CASSYTTSNQPQHF.

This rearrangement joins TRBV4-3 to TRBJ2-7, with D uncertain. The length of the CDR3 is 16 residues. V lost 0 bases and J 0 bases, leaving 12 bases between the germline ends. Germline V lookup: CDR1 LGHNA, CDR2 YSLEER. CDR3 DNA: TGCGCCAGCAGCCAAGATCATAACAGTTACTCCTACGAGCAGTACTTC. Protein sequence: CASSQDHNSYSYEQYF.

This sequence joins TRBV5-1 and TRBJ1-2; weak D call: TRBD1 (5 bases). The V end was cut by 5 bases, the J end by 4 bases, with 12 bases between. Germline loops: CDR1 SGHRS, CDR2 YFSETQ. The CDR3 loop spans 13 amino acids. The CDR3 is CASSPGPAYGYTF. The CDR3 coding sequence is TGCGCCAGCAGTCCAGGGCCGGCCTATGGCTACACCTTC.

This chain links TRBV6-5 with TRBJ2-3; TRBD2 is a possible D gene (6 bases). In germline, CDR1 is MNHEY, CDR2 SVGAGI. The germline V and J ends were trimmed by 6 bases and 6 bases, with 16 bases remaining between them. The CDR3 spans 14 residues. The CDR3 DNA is TGTGCCAGCAGGCCGGGAGAGGCCTACGATACGCAGTATTTT. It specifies CASRPGEAYDTQYF.

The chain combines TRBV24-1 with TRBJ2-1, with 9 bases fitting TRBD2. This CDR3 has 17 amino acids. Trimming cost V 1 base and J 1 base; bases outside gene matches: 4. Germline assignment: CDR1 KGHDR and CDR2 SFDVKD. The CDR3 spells CATSDFPSGRSYNEQFF. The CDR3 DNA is TGTGCCACCAGTGATTTCCCCAGCGGGAGGTCCTACAATGAGCAGTTCTTC.

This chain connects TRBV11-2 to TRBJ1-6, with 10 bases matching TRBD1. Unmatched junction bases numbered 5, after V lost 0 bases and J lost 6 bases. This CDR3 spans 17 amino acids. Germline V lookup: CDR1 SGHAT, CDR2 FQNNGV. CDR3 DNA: TGTGCCAGCAGCTTAGAAGGTGACAGGGGGCCTAATTCACCCCTCCACTTT. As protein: CASSLEGDRGPNSPLHF.

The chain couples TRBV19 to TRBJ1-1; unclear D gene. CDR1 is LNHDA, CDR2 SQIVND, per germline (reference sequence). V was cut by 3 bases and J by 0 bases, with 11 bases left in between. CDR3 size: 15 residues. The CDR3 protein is CASSMSPDMNTEAFF. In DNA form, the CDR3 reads TGTGCCAGTAGTATGTCCCCAGATATGAACACTGAAGCTTTCTTT.

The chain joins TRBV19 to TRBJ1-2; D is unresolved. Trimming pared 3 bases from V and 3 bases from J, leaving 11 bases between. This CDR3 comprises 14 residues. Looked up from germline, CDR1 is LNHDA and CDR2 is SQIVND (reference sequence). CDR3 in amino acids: CASSIGAEYYGYTF. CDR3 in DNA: TGTGCCAGTAGTATTGGAGCAGAGTACTATGGCTACACCTTC.

CDR3 sequence (DNA): TGTGCCAGCAGCCAGGAGGGACGCCGCACAGATACGCAGTATTTT. This gives the protein CASSQEGRRTDTQYF. The V gene is TRBV11-3, the J gene TRBJ2-3; TRBD2 might be the D (6 bases). Germline V lookup: CDR1 SGHNT, CDR2 YENEEA. The CDR3 consists of 15 residues. V gave up 5 bases and J gave up 1 base, with 13 bases separating them.

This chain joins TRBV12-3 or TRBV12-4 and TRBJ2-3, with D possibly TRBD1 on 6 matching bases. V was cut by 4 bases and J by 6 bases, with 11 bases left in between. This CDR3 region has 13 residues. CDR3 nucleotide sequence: TGTGCCAGCAGTTGGGGGCAGTCGGATACGCAGTATTTT. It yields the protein CASSWGQSDTQYF.

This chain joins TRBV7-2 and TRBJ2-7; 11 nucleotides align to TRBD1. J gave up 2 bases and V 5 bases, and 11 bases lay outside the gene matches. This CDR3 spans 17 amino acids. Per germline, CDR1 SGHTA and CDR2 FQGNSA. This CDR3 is CASSLGQGAVPPYEQYF. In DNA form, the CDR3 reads TGTGCCAGCAGCCTAGGACAGGGGGCTGTCCCCCCCTACGAGCAGTACTTC.

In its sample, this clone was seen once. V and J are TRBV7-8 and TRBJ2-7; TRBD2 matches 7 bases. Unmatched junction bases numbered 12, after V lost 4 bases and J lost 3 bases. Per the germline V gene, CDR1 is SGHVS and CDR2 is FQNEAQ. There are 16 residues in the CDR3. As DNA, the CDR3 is TGTGCCAGCAGCTCGTATGACTCGCGGGGGTTCTACGAGCAGTACTTC. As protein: CASSSYDSRGFYEQYF. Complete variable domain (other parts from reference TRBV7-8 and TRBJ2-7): GAGVSQSPRYKVAKRGQDVALRCDPISGHVSLFWYQQALGQGPEFLTYFQNEAQLDKSGLPSDRFFAERPEGSVSTLKIQRTQQEDSAVYLCASSSYDSRGFYEQYFGPGTRLTVT.

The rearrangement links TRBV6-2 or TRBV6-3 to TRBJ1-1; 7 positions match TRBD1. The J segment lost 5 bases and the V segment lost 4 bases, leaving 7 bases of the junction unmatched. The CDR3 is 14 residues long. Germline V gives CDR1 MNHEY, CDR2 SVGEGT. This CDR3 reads CASSWDSGGTEAFF. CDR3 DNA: TGTGCCAGCAGTTGGGACAGTGGGGGAACTGAAGCTTTCTTT.

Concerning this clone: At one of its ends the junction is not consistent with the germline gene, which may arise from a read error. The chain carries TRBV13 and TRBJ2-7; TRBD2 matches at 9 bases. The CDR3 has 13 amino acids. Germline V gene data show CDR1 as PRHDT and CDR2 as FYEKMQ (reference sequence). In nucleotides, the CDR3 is TGTGCCAGCAGCGGTCGAGGGCGGGAGGGCCCAAACTTC. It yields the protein CASSGRGREGPNF. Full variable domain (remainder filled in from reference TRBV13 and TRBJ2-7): AAGVIQSPRHLIKEKRETATLKCYPIPRHDTVYWYQQGPGQDPQFLISFYEKMQSDKGSIPDRFSAQQFSDYHSELNMSSLELGDSALYFCASSGRGREGPNFGPGTRLTVT.

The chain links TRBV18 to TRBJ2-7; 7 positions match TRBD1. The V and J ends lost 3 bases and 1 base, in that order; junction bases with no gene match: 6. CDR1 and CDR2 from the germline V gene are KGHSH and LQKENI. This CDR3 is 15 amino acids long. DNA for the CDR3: TGTGCCAGCTCACCGGTAGGGACAGAGTCCTACGAGCAGTACTTC. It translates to CASSPVGTESYEQYF.

CDR3 in amino acids: CASSLLTGGGYNEQFF. CDR3 coding DNA: TGCGCCAGCAGCCTACTGACAGGGGGGGGGTACAATGAGCAGTTCTTC. The chain has TRBV4-3 and TRBJ2-1; 9 bases agree with TRBD1. This CDR3 comprises 16 residues. Germline CDR1 reads LGHNA; CDR2 reads YSLEER. With V trimmed by 4 bases and J by 4 bases, 8 bases remained unmatched.

This CDR3 reads CASSFQGSSNQPQHF. CDR3 nucleotides: TGTGCCAGCAGCTTTCAGGGTTCTAGCAATCAGCCCCAGCATTTT. The J gene is TRBJ1-5, the V gene TRBV5-5; perhaps TRBD1 as D (5 bases). Trimming cost V 2 bases and J 0 bases, with 9 bases left between them. This CDR3 region has 15 residues. Per germline, CDR1 SGHKS and CDR2 YYEKEE (reference sequence).

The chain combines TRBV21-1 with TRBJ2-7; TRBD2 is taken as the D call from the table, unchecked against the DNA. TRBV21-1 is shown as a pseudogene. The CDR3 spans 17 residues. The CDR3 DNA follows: TGTGCCAGCAGCAAATCGCCGGGACTAGCTTTGAGGAACGAGCAGTACTTC. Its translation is CASSKSPGLALRNEQYF.

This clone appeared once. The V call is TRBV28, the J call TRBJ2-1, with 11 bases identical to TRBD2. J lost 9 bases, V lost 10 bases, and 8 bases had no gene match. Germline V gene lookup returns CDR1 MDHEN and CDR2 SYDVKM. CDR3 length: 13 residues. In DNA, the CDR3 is TGTGCCACCAGGGGGACTAGCGGTACTGAGCAGTTCTTC. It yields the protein CATRGTSGTEQFF.

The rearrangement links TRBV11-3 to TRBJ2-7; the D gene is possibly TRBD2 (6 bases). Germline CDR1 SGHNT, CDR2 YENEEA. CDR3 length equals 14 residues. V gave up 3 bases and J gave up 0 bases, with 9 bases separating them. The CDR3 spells CASSLEAGSYEQYF. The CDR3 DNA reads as TGTGCCAGCAGCTTGGAAGCGGGCTCCTACGAGCAGTACTTC.